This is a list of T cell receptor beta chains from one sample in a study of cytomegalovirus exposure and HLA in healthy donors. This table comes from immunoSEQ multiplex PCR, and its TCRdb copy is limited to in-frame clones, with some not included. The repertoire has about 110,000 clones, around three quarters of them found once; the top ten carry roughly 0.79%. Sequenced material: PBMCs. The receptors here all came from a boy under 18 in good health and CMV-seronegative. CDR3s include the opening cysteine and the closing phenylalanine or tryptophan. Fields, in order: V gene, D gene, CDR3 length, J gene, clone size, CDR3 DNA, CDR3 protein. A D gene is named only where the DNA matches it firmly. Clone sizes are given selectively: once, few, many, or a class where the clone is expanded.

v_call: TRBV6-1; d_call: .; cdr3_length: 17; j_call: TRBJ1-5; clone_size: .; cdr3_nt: TGTGCCAGCAGTGAAGCGTATCCAGGGGTCGACAATCAGCCCCAGCATTTT; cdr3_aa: CASSEAYPGVDNQPQHF
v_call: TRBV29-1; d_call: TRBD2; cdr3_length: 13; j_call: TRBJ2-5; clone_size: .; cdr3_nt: TGCAGCGCTGGGGGGGGGTTGGGAGAGACCCAGTACTTC; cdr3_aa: CSAGGGLGETQYF
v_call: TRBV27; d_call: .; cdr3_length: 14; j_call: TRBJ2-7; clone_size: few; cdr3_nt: TGTGCCAGCAGTTTTGTGGACTCCTCCTACGAGCAGTACTTC; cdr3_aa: CASSFVDSSYEQYF
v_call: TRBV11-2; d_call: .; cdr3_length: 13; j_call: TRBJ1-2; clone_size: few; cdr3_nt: TGTGCCAGCAGCCAAGGGGTCTCTTATGGCTACACCTTC; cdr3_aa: CASSQGVSYGYTF
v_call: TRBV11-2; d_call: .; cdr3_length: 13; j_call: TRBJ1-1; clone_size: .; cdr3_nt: TGTGCCAGCAGCGTGTTTCGAGGGACTGAAGCTTTCTTT; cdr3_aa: CASSVFRGTEAFF
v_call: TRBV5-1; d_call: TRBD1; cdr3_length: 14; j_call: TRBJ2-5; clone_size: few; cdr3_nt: TGCGCCAGCAGCAAGGGACAGCCCCAAGAGACCCAGTACTTC; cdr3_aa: CASSKGQPQETQYF
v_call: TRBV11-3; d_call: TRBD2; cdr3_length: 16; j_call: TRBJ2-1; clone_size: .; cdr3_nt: TGTGCCAGCAGCTTAACCGGGGGGGGATCCTACAATGAGCAGTTCTTC; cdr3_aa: CASSLTGGGSYNEQFF
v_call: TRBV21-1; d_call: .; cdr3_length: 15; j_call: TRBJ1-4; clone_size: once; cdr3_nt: TGTGCCAGCAGCGGCCGGACAGGGCTTAATGAAAAACTGTTTTTT; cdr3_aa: CASSGRTGLNEKLFF
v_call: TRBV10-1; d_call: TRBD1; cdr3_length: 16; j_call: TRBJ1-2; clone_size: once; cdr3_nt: TGCGCCAGCAGTGGGCGAGAGACAGGGGTGAGCTATGGCTACACCTTC; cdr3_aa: CASSGRETGVSYGYTF
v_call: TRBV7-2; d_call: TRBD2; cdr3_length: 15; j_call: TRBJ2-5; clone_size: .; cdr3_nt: TGTGCCAGCAGCCCGGGCGGGGGGGCAGGGGAGACCCAGTACTTC; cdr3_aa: CASSPGGGAGETQYF